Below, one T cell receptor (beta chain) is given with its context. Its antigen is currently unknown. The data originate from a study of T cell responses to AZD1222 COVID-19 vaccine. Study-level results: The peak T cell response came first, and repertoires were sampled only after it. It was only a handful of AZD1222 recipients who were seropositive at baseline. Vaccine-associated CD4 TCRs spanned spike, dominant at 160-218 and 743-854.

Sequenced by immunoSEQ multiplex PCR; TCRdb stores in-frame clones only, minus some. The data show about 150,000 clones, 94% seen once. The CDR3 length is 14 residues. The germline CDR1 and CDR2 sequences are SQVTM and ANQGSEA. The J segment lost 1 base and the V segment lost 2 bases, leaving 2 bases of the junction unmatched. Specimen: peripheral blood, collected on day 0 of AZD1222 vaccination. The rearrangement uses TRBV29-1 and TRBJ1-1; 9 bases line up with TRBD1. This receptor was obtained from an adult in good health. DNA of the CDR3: TGCAGCGTTGAACGGGGACAGGGGAACACTGAAGCTTTCTTT. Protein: CSVERGQGNTEAFF.